The sequence of this T cell receptor (beta chain) was determined in a study of cytomegalovirus exposure and HLA in healthy donors. About the research overall: A prior analysis found 95 million to 140 million unique TCR beta sequences from roughly 180 million T cells. Findings and limits, study-wide: Through in vitro validation, a few CMV-associated chains were shown to be specific for CMV antigens. Association of a missense DCLRE1C variant with TCR beta V- and J-gene trimming was reported in a later analysis. For most TCR beta V segments, an earlier analysis put the productive rate at about 90% or about 30% of the time.

Researchers ran the PCR with 60 Vbeta and 13 Jbeta primers. Sequenced by immunoSEQ multiplex PCR; TCRdb stores in-frame clones only, minus some. The sample has fewer than 250,000 clones, approximately 80% seen once. As to this clone: Its antigen is unidentified. At one end the junction does not follow the germline gene, possibly because of a read error.

The sequence derives from a young man in good health and CMV-seronegative. Sequenced input: PBMCs.

CDR3 DNA sequence: TGTGCCAGTAGTATATGGGACAGGGTGATCATGGGACTCTCTGGGGCCAGCGTCCTGACTTTC. Residues: CASSIWDRVIMGLSGASVLTF. The chain couples TRBV19 to TRBJ2-6; 9 nucleotides line up with TRBD1. The CDR3 totals 21 residues. Germline assignment: CDR1 LNHDA and CDR2 SQIVND (reference sequence).